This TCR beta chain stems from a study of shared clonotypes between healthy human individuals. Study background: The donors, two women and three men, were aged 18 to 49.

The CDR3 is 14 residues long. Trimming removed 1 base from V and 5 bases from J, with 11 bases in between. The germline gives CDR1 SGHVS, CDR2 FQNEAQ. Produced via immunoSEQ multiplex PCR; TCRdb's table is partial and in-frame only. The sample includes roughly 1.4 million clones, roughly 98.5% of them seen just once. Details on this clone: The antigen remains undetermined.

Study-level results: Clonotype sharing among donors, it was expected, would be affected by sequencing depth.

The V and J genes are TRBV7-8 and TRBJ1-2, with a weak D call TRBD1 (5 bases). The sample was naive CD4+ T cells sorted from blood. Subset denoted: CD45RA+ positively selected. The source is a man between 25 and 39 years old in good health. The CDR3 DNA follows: TGTGCCAGCAGCTTAGGGCGACAGAAGTATGGCTACACCTTC. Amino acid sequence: CASSLGRQKYGYTF.